The text below deals with one TCR beta chain. Time point denoted: patch test 3, about 24 weeks after DPC sensitization. The treatment: therapeutic diphenylcyclopropenone sensitization with weekly scalp DPC. Total RNA was isolated from whole blood that had not been fractionated. TCRdb ran MiXCR on the RACE reads and lists one entry per CDR3 protein. This sample yields tens of thousands of distinct CDR3 sequences, of which 9.9% are seen a single time; around 16% belongs to the top ten. The data belong to a study of human T cells and chemical hapten exposure. The sample consisted of whole blood, taken in connection with sensitization to the hapten diphenylcyclopropenone (DPC). This receptor was taken from a woman between 40 and 55 years old with alopecia areata. Some clones in this sample may be carry-over from other donors' samples.

CDR3 region: CSARPGLAYEQYF. Written as DNA, the CDR3 is TGCAGTGCTAGACCGGGACTAGCCTACGAGCAGTACTTC. This chain links TRBV20-1 with TRBJ2-7; 8 bases are a match to TRBD2. Germline loops: CDR1 DFQATT, CDR2 SNEGSKA (reference sequence). The CDR3 runs 13 residues. V dropped 2 bases and J dropped 2; count of bases not matched to a gene: 2.